This TCR beta chain was recorded in a study of molecular identifiers for immune sequencing clone quantification. Findings of the study overall: Clones of above 20 RNA copies carried over 99% of effector molecules; in naive cells they carried under 1%.

Looked up from germline, CDR1 is LGHNA and CDR2 is YSLEER. The V gene lost 0 bases and the J gene lost 5 bases, with 10 bases spanning the gap. The CDR3 totals 14 residues. This clonotype was found a few times. Its specificity is not known. With listed TCR primers and previously described methods, bulk TCR libraries were prepared. TCRdb itself ran the PCR reads through MiXCR, one entry per CDR3 protein. Among over 90,000 distinct CDR3 sequences, about 35% were seen once, and the ten largest hold approximately 10%. Sorting captured naive CD8 T cells as CD8+CD4-CCR7+CD45RA+. The sequenced material came from naive CD8+ T cells from blood, with Jurkat cell RNA spiked in. Indicated subset: FACS-sorted CD8+CD4-CCR7+CD45RA+ naive T cells. This TCR was recovered from a human donor in good health. Some libraries in this study had Jurkat cell RNA spiked in. The rearrangement links TRBV4-3 to TRBJ1-1; maybe TRBD1 (5 bases). CDR3 sequence: CASSQDGGWTEAFF. In DNA form, the CDR3 reads TGCGCCAGCAGCCAAGATGGGGGTTGGACTGAAGCTTTCTTT.